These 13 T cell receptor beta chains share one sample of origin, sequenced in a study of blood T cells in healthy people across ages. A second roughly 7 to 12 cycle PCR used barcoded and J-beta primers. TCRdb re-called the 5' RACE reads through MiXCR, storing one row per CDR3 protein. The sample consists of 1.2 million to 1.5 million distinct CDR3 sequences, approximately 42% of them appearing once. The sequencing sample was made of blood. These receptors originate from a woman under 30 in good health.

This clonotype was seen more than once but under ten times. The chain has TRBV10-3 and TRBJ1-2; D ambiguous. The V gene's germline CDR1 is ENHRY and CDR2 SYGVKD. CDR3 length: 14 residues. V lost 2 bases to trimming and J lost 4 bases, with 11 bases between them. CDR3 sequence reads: CAISETGSPYGYTF. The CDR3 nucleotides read TGTGCCATCAGTGAGACGGGCAGCCCCTATGGCTACACCTTC.

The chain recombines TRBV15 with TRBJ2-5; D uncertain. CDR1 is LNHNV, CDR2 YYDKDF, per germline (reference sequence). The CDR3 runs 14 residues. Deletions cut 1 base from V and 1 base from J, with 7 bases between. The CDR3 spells CATSRGPSQETQYF. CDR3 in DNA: TGTGCCACCAGCAGAGGCCCTTCCCAAGAGACCCAGTACTTC. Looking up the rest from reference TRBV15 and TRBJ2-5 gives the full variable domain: DAMVIQNPRYQVTQFGKPVTLSCSQTLNHNVMYWYQQKSSQAPKLLFHYYDKDFNNEADTPDNFQSRRPNTSFCFLDIRSPGLGDTAMYLCATSRGPSQETQYFGPGTRLLVL.

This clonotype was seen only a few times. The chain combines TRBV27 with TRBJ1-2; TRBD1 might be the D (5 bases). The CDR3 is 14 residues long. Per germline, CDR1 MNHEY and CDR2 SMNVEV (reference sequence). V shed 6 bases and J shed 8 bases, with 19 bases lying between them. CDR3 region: CASSRTGGSRGYTF. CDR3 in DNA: TGTGCCAGCAGCCGAACCGGGGGGAGCCGGGGCTACACCTTC.

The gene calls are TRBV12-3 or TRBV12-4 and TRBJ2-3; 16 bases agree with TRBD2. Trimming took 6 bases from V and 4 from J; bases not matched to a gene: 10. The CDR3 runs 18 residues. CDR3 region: CASSLPGLAGGRSDTQYF. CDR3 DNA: TGTGCCAGCAGCCTTCCGGGACTAGCGGGGGGGCGGTCAGATACGCAGTATTTT.

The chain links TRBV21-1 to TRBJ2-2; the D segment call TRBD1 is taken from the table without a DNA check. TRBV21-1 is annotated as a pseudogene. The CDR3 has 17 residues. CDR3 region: CASFPGTGASNTGGLFF. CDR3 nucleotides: TGTGCCAGTTTCCCCGGGACAGGGGCTTCGAACACCGGGGGGCTGTTTTTT.

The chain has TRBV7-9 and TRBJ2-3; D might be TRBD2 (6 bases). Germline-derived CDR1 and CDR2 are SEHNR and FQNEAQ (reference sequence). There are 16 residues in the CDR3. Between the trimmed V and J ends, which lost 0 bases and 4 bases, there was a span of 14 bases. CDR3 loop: CASSLASGSVSDTQYF. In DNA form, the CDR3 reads TGTGCCAGCAGCTTAGCCAGCGGGTCGGTGTCAGATACGCAGTATTTT.

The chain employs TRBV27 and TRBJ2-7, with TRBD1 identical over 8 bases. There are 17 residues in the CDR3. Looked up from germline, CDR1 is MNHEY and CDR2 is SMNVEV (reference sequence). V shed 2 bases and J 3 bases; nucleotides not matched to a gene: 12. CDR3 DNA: TGTGCCAGCAGTTTACCCAGAATCCGAACAGGGGGCTACGAGCAGTACTTC. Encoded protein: CASSLPRIRTGGYEQYF.

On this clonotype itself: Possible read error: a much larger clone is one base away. The CDR3 is CASSSGPARNEQFF. The CDR3 DNA is TGTGCCAGCAGCTCCGGGCCAGCCCGCAATGAGCAGTTCTTC. The V and J genes are TRBV12-3 or TRBV12-4 and TRBJ2-1; no reliable D call. The CDR3 runs to 14 residues. Trimming removed 6 bases from V and 6 bases from J, with 15 bases in between.

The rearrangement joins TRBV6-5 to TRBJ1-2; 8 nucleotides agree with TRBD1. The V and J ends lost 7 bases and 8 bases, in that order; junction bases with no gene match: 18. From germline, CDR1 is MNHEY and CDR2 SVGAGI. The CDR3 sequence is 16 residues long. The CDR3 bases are TGTGCCAGCATGGGGTGGAAGGCAGGGGGCAGGTTCGGCTACACCTTC. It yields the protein CASMGWKAGGRFGYTF.

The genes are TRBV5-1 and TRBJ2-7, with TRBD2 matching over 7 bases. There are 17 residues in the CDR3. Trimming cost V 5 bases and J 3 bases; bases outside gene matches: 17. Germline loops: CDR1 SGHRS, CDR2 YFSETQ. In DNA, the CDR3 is TGCGCCAGCAGTCGGCCATACGGGGCGGGAGCTAGCTACGAGCAGTACTTC. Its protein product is CASSRPYGAGASYEQYF.

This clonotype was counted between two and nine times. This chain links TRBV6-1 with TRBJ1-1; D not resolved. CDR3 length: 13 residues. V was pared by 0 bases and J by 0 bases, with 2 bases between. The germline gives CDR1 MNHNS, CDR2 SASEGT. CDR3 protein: CASSEAVNTEAFF. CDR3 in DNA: TGTGCCAGCAGTGAAGCGGTGAACACTGAAGCTTTCTTT.

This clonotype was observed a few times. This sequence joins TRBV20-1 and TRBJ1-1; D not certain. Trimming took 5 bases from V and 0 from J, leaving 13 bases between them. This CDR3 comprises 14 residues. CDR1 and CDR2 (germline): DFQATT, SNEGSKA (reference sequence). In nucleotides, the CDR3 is TGCAGTGCTGCGATCCTGCTCATGAACACTGAAGCTTTCTTT. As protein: CSAAILLMNTEAFF.

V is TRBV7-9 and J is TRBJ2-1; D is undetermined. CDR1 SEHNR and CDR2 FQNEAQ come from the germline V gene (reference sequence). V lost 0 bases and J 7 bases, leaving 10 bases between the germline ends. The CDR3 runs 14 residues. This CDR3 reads CASSLAGPLNEQFF. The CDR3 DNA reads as TGTGCCAGCAGCTTAGCTGGCCCTTTAAATGAGCAGTTCTTC.